This T cell receptor (beta chain) was recorded in a study of cytomegalovirus exposure and HLA in healthy donors. Unmatched junction bases numbered 22, after V lost 5 bases and J lost 7 bases. Germline V gene lookup returns CDR1 LNHNV and CDR2 YYDKDF (reference sequence). This CDR3 is 19 amino acids long. Study-wide findings and caveats: Several of the most significant clusters appeared linked to common viral pathogens, based on a later analysis. Specificity of a few CMV-associated chains for CMV antigens was verified in vitro. Cytomegalovirus status was reportedly diagnosed by the classifier with high specificity and sensitivity.

A multiplex PCR was run with 60 Vbeta primers and 13 Jbeta primers. Per the original data handling: Around 76 million unique TCR beta chains, roughly 11 million shared, were counted in a later analysis. Produced via immunoSEQ multiplex PCR; TCRdb's table is partial and in-frame only. V, J and clone size derive from that table, while D and trimming were established from the DNA sequence. The table records 140,000 to 150,000 clones, approximately 68% of them present only once. For this clone: Its antigen remains unknown.

The sample comprised PBMCs. The clonotype comes from a man aged 60 to 69 in good health and CMV-seronegative. This chain joins TRBV15 and TRBJ2-5; 10 bases are a match to TRBD2. The CDR3 reads CATSGVSASGRSSTGTQYF. DNA of the CDR3: TGTGCCACCAGCGGTGTATCGGCTAGCGGGAGATCATCGACGGGGACCCAGTACTTC. Full variable domain (remainder filled in from reference TRBV15 and TRBJ2-5): DAMVIQNPRYQVTQFGKPVTLSCSQTLNHNVMYWYQQKSSQAPKLLFHYYDKDFNNEADTPDNFQSRRPNTSFCFLDIRSPGLGDTAMYLCATSGVSASGRSSTGTQYFGPGTRLLVL.